This TCR beta chain was observed in a study of shared clonotypes between healthy human individuals. Study information: Samples came from a couple of female and a few male donors aged 18 to 49. Whole-study results and caveats: In having few donors, the study represented limited genetic and exposure-history diversity.

This table comes from immunoSEQ multiplex PCR, and its TCRdb copy is limited to in-frame clones, with some not included. The profile shows around 500,000 clones, about 85% of them singletons. The CDR3 is 18 residues long. Germline V gene lookup returns CDR1 SEHNR and CDR2 FQNEAQ (reference sequence). V shed 5 bases, J shed 7 bases, and the junction held 11 bases outside the gene matches. Study donors comprised healthy, HIV-negative adults devoid of recent acute infection or vaccination. As regards this clone: Its antigen is currently unknown.

The sequencing sample was made of PBMCs. The chain carries TRBV7-9 and TRBJ2-1, with TRBD2 matching over 16 bases. This clonotype was sampled from a woman in her thirties or forties in good health. Some clones in this sample may be carry-over from other donors' samples. DNA for the CDR3: TGTGCCAGCAGCATCACCGGGACTAGCGGGAGGGCCAGGAATGAGCAGTTCTTC. Its translation is CASSITGTSGRARNEQFF.